Below are 12 T cell receptor beta chains sequenced from a single sample in a study of blood T cell repertoires in COVID-19. Sequencing was performed with immunoSEQ multiplex PCR; in TCRdb, only in-frame clones are kept and a portion is missing. Counted here are 130,000 to 150,000 clones, more than 75% occurring once; the ten biggest clones make up over 10%. What was sequenced was peripheral blood. The receptors shown here come from a man aged 60 to 75 with active or convalescent COVID-19.

This CDR3 is CASSPDIMRSGNTIYF. CDR3 DNA: TGTGCCAGCAGCCCTGACATTATGCGCTCTGGAAACACCATATATTTT. The rearrangement joins TRBV6-2 or TRBV6-3 to TRBJ1-3; no reliable D call. Trimming removed 6 bases at V and 0 bases at J, with 15 bases between. CDR1 and CDR2 from the germline V gene are MNHEY and SVGEGT. This CDR3 region has 16 residues.

V and J are TRBV19 and TRBJ1-5; the D is unclear. Germline V lookup: CDR1 LNHDA, CDR2 SQIVND (reference sequence). There are 13 residues in the CDR3. Trimming took off 5 bases at V and 4 bases at J, with 9 bases between the two ends. The CDR3 nucleotides read TGTGCCAGTAGTCGAGGGAATAATCAGCCCCAGCATTTT. This encodes CASSRGNNQPQHF.

This clone was found once. This chain links TRBV27 with TRBJ2-1, with TRBD2 matching over 7 bases. CDR3 length equals 16 residues. Trimming took 5 bases from V and 0 from J; bases not matched to a gene: 7. Germline CDR1 MNHEY, CDR2 SMNVEV (reference sequence). The CDR3 region is CASSPPGGSSYNEQFF. The DNA of the CDR3 is TGTGCCAGCAGTCCCCCCGGGGGGAGCTCCTACAATGAGCAGTTCTTC.

The chain combines TRBV29-1 with TRBJ1-6, with 7 positions matching TRBD1. Per germline, CDR1 SQVTM and CDR2 ANQGSEA. Trimming removed 4 bases from V and 6 bases from J; junction bases left unmatched: 9. The CDR3 is made up of 15 amino acids. This CDR3 is CSVAEQGLPNSPLHF. Written as DNA, the CDR3 is TGCAGCGTTGCTGAACAGGGGCTACCTAATTCACCCCTCCACTTT. The full variable domain, in which reference TRBV29-1 and TRBJ1-6 provide the parts outside the CDR3, is SAVISQKPSRDICQRGTSLTIQCQVDSQVTMMFWYRQQPGQSLTLIATANQGSEATYESGFVIDKFPISRPNLTFSTLTVSNMSPEDSSIYLCSVAEQGLPNSPLHFGNGTRLTVT.

The chain recombines TRBV3-1 (or the pseudogene TRBV3-2) with TRBJ2-5, with 7 bases that match TRBD2. The V gene end was trimmed by 1 base and the J gene end by 5 bases; junction bases not matched to a gene: 4. The CDR3 extends over 14 amino acids. Germline V gene sequence: CDR1 LGHDT, CDR2 YNNKEL (reference sequence). The CDR3 is CASSQVGGTETQYF. In DNA form, the CDR3 reads TGTGCCAGCAGCCAAGTGGGGGGGACGGAGACCCAGTACTTC.

The J gene is TRBJ2-7, the V gene TRBV7-9; tentative D call: TRBD2 (6 bases). The CDR3 totals 14 residues. Trimming removed 6 bases from V and 3 bases from J, with 15 bases in between. CDR1 is SEHNR, CDR2 FQNEAQ, per germline (reference sequence). CDR3 DNA: TGTGCCAGCAGTAGGAGGGGTGCTCACTACGAGCAGTACTTC. Residues: CASSRRGAHYEQYF.

This sequence joins TRBV25-1 and TRBJ2-7, with 7 nucleotides matching TRBD1. CDR1 and CDR2 (germline): MGHDK, SYGVNS. Unmatched junction bases numbered 7, after V lost 3 bases and J lost 2 bases. The CDR3 is 15 amino acids. As DNA, the CDR3 is TGTGCCAGCAGTGAGGGACAGATGAGAACCTACGAGCAGTACTTC. This gives the protein CASSEGQMRTYEQYF.

This chain connects TRBV28 to TRBJ2-7; D perhaps matches TRBD1 (5 bases). Germline V gives CDR1 MDHEN, CDR2 SYDVKM. Trimming cost V 9 bases and J 2 bases, with 17 bases left between them. CDR3 length: 14 amino acids. CDR3 DNA sequence: TGTGCCAGTAAGGACACGGTGGGGACCTACGAGCAGTACTTC. As protein: CASKDTVGTYEQYF.

The chain recombines TRBV6-2 or TRBV6-3 with TRBJ1-1; D uncertain. The CDR3 consists of 14 residues. Germline V gene sequence: CDR1 MNHEY, CDR2 SVGEGT. V lost 5 bases and J lost 4, with 14 bases in between. CDR3 sequence: CASSLDGESTEAFF. The CDR3 DNA reads as TGTGCCAGCAGTCTTGACGGGGAAAGCACTGAAGCTTTCTTT.

V is TRBV20-1 and J is TRBJ1-5; D is unresolved. V gave up 6 bases and J gave up 6 bases, with 9 bases separating them. The CDR3 length is 11 residues. The germline V gene has CDR1 DFQATT and CDR2 SNEGSKA (reference sequence). The CDR3 DNA is TGCAGTGCCCGACGAGGTCAGCCCCAGCATTTT. It specifies CSARRGQPQHF.

The chain combines TRBV3-1 (or the pseudogene TRBV3-2) with TRBJ2-7; D remains ambiguous. The germline V gene encodes CDR1 LGHDT and CDR2 YNNKEL (reference sequence). The V and J ends lost 0 bases and 0 bases respectively, with 6 bases between them. This CDR3 has 14 amino acids. The CDR3 bases are TGTGCCAGCAGCCAAGATAGCATCTCCTACGAGCAGTACTTC. Protein: CASSQDSISYEQYF.

V is TRBV5-1 and J is TRBJ2-7; 11 bases map to TRBD2. This CDR3 is built from 14 residues. V lost 4 bases, J lost 7 bases, and 7 bases stayed unmatched. Per germline, CDR1 SGHRS and CDR2 YFSETQ. Written as DNA, the CDR3 is TGCGCCAGCAGCGTTACTAGCGGGAGAGGAGAGCAGTACTTC. Translating gives CASSVTSGRGEQYF.